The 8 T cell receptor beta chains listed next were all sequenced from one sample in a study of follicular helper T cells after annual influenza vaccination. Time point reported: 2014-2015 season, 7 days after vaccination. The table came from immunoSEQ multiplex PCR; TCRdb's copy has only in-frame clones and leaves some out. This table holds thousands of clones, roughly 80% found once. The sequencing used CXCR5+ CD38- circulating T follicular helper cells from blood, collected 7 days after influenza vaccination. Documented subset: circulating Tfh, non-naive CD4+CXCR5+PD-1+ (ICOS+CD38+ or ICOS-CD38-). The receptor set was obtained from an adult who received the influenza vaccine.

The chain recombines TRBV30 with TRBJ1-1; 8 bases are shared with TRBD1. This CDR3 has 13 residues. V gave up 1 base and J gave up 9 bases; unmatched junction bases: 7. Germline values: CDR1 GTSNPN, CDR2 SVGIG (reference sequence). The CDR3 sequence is CAWSAQGGFQAFF. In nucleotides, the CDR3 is TGTGCCTGGAGTGCACAGGGGGGTTTTCAAGCTTTCTTT. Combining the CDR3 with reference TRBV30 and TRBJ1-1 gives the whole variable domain SQTIHQWPATLVQPVGSPLSLECTVEGTSNPNLYWYRQAAGRGLQLLFYSVGIGQISSEVPQNLSASRPQDRQFILSSKKLLLSDSGFYLCAWSAQGGFQAFFGQGTRLTVV.

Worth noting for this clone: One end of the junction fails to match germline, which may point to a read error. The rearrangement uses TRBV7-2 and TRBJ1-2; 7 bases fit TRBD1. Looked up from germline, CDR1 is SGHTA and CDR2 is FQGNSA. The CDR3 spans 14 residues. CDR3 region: CASSLDRANYGYTF. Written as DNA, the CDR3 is TGTGCCAGCAGTTTAGACAGGGCAAACTATGGCTACACCTTC.

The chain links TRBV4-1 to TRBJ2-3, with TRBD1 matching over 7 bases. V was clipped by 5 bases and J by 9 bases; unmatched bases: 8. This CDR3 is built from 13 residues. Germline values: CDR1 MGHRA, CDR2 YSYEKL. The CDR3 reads CASSTRQGRTQYF. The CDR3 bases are TGCGCCAGCAGCACCAGACAGGGTAGGACGCAGTATTTT.

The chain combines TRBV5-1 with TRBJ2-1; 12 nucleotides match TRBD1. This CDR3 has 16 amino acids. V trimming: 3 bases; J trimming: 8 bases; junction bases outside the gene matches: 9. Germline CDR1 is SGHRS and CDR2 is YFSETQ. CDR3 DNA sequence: TGCGCCAGCAGCTCCACGGGACAGGGGGCCGTCGATGAGCAGTTCTTC. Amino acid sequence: CASSSTGQGAVDEQFF. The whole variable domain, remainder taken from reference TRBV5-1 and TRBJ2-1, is KAGVTQTPRYLIKTRGQQVTLSCSPISGHRSVSWYQQTPGQGLQFLFEYFSETQRNKGNFPGRFSGRQFSNSRSEMNVSTLELGDSALYLCASSSTGQGAVDEQFFGPGTRLTVL.

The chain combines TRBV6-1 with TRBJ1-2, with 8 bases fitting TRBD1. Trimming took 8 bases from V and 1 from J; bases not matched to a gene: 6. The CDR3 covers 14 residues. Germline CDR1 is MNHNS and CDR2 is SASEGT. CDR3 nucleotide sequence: TGTGCCAGCGACATCGACAGGGGTAACTATGGCTACACCTTC. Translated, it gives CASDIDRGNYGYTF.

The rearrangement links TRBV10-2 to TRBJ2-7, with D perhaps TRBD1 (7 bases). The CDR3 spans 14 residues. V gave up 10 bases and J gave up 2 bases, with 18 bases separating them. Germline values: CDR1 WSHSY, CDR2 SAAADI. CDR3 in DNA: TGCGCCACCCTCGTCCAGGGGGGAACCTACGAGCAGTACTTC. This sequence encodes CATLVQGGTYEQYF.

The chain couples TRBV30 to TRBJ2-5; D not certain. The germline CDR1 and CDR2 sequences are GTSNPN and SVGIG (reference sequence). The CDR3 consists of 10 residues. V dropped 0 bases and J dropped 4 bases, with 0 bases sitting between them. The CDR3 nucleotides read TGTGCCTGGAGTGTAGAGACCCAGTACTTC. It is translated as CAWSVETQYF.

In DNA form, the CDR3 reads TGTGCCTGGAGTCTTCCGGGACTAGCGGCCAGAAGACTAGCCAAAAACATTCAGTACTTC. Amino acid sequence: CAWSLPGLAARRLAKNIQYF. V gene TRBV30 combines with J gene TRBJ2-4; TRBD2 matches at 11 bases. Germline CDR1 is GTSNPN and CDR2 is SVGIG (reference sequence). CDR3 length: 20 residues. With V trimmed by 2 bases and J by 0 bases, 15 bases remained unmatched.